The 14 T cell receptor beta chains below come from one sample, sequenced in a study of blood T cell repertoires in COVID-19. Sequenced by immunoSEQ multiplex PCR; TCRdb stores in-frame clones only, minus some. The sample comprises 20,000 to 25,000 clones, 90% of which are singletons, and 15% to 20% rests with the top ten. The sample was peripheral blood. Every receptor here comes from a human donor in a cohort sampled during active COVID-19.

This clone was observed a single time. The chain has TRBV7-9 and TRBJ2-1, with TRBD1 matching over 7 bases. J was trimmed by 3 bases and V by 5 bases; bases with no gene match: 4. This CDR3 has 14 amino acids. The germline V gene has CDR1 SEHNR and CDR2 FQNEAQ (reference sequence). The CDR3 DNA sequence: TGTGCCAGCAGCCCTTCAGGGGGCTACAATGAGCAGTTCTTC. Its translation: CASSPSGGYNEQFF. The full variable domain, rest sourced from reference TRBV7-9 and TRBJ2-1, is DTGVSQNPRHKITKRGQNVTFRCDPISEHNRLYWYRQTLGQGPEFLTYFQNEAQLEKSRLLSDRFSAERPKGSFSTLEIQRTEQGDSAMYLCASSPSGGYNEQFFGPGTRLTVL.

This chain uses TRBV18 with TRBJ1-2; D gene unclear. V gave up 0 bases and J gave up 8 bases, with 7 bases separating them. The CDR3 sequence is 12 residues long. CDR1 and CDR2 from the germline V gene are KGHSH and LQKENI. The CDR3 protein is CASSPPYVGYTF. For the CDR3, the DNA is TGTGCCAGCTCACCACCTTATGTGGGCTACACCTTC.

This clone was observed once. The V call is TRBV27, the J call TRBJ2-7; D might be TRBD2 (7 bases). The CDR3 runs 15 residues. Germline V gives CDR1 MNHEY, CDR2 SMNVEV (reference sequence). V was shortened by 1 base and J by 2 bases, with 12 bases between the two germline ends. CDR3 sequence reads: CASSLLGGPAYEQYF. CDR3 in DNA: TGTGCCAGCAGTTTATTGGGGGGGCCCGCCTACGAGCAGTACTTC.

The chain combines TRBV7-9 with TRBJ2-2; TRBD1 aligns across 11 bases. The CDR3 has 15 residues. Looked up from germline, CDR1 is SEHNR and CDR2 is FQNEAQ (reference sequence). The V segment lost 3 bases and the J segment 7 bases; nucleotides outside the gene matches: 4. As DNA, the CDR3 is TGTGCCAGCAGCTTGGACAGGGGGCGATACGGGGAGCTGTTTTTT. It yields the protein CASSLDRGRYGELFF.

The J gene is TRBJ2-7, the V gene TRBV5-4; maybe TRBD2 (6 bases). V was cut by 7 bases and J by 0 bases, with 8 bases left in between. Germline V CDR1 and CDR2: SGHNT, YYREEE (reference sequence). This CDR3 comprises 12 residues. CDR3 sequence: CASGGTSYEQYF. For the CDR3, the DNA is TGTGCCAGCGGAGGGACCTCCTACGAGCAGTACTTC.

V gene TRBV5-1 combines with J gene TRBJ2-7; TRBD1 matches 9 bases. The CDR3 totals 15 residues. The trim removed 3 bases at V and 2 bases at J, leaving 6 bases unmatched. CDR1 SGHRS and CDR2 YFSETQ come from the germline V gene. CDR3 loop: CASSSYRGLTYEQYF. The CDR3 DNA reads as TGCGCCAGCAGCTCTTACAGGGGGCTGACCTACGAGCAGTACTTC. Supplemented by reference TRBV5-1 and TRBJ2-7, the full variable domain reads KAGVTQTPRYLIKTRGQQVTLSCSPISGHRSVSWYQQTPGQGLQFLFEYFSETQRNKGNFPGRFSGRQFSNSRSEMNVSTLELGDSALYLCASSSYRGLTYEQYFGPGTRLTVT.

CDR3 protein: CATQTAEASRTDTQYF. DNA for the CDR3: TGTGCCACTCAAACCGCCGAGGCTAGCCGGACAGATACGCAGTATTTT. The chain couples TRBV10-3 to TRBJ2-3; maybe TRBD2 (5 bases). V was pared by 10 bases and J by 3 bases, with 23 bases between. From germline, CDR1 is ENHRY and CDR2 SYGVKD. CDR3 length: 16 amino acids.

DNA for the CDR3: TGTGCTAGTGGTTTGACCAGGACAGCGGCTAACTATGGCTACACCTTC. This translates into CASGLTRTAANYGYTF. J is TRBJ1-2 and V is TRBV12-5, with a possible D match to TRBD1 (6 bases). This CDR3 is built from 16 residues. CDR1 is LGHNT, CDR2 FRNRAP, per germline. The V gene lost 2 bases and the J gene lost 0 bases, with 13 bases spanning the gap. The whole variable domain, remainder taken from reference TRBV12-5 and TRBJ1-2, is DARVTQTPRHKVTEMGQEVTMRCQPILGHNTVFWYRQTMMQGLELLAYFRNRAPLDDSGMPKDRFSAEMPDATLATLKIQPSEPRDSAVYFCASGLTRTAANYGYTFGSGTRLTVV.

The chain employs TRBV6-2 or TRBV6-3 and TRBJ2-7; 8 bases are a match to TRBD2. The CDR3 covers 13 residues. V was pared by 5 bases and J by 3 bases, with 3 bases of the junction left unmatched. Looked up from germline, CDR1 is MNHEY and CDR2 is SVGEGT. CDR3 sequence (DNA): TGTGCCAGCAGTAGAAGCGGGAGCTACGAGCAGTACTTC. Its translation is CASSRSGSYEQYF.

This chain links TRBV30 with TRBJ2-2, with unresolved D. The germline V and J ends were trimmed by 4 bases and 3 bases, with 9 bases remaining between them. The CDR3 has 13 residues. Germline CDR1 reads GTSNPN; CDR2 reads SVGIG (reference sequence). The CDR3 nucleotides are TGTGCCTGGACCTTACGGGACACCGGGGAGCTGTTTTTT. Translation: CAWTLRDTGELFF.

CDR3 residues: CSIRQALRNTDTQYF. The CDR3 DNA reads as TGCAGCATCCGACAGGCCCTTAGGAACACAGATACGCAGTATTTT. This chain uses TRBV29-1 with TRBJ2-3, with D maybe TRBD1 (6 bases). V lost 8 bases and J lost 2, with 20 bases in between. CDR3 length equals 15 residues. Germline assignment: CDR1 SQVTM and CDR2 ANQGSEA.

CDR3 DNA sequence: TGTGCCATCACTAGCGGGGGGGCCTATGAGCAGTTCTTC. Protein: CAITSGGAYEQFF. The rearrangement uses TRBV10-3 and TRBJ2-1, with 12 bases that match TRBD2. The germline CDR1 and CDR2 sequences are ENHRY and SYGVKD. V trimming: 7 bases; J trimming: 8 bases; junction bases outside the gene matches: 3. CDR3 length equals 13 residues.

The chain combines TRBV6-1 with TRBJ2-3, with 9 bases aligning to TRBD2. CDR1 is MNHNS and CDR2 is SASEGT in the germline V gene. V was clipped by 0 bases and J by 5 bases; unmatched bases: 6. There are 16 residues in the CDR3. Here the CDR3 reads CASSEAQRGAKDTQYF. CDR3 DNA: TGTGCCAGCAGTGAAGCGCAGCGGGGGGCAAAAGATACGCAGTATTTT.

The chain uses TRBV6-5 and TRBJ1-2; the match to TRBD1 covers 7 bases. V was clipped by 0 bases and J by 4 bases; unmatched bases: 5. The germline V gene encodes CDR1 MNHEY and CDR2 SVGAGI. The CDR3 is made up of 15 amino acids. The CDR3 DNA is TGTGCCAGCAGTTACTCAGGGACAGCTGTCTATGGCTACACCTTC. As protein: CASSYSGTAVYGYTF.